This T cell receptor (beta chain) comes out of a study of sequential checkpoint blockade in melanoma. Across the whole study: Arm A got nivolumab then ipilimumab; arm B the reverse, 1:1. Maintenance nivolumab came after either treatment sequence.

Libraries were prepared by immunoSEQ multiplex PCR; TCRdb keeps only in-frame clonotypes and omits some of them. Of over 8,500 clones listed, around 60% were seen once; the top ten hold 41%. Indicated treatment: randomized to nivolumab then ipilimumab (arm A) or the reverse (arm B). From thawed PBMCs, live CD3+CD8+ cells negative for CD19 and CD56 were sorted. This clone was found once. The CDR3 runs 15 residues. Germline V gene sequence: CDR1 SGDLS, CDR2 YYNGEE. Trimming took off 0 bases at V and 1 base at J, with 11 bases between the two ends. The source of this sequence is a human donor with melanoma. V gene TRBV9 combines with J gene TRBJ2-7; tentative D call: TRBD1 (6 bases). The starting material was CD8+ T cells sorted from blood (inferred from file names), obtained from a patient given nivolumab and ipilimumab in sequence. The CDR3 DNA sequence: TGTGCCAGCAGCGTAGCGGCAGGGGAATCCTACGAGCAGTACTTC. Protein sequence: CASSVAAGESYEQYF.